This record looks at one T cell receptor beta chain sequence and its context. The antigen is unknown. V shed 7 bases and J 7 bases; nucleotides not matched to a gene: 12. The CDR3 sequence is 15 residues long. Germline lookup yields CDR1 LNHDA and CDR2 SQIVND (reference sequence). With 60 Vbeta and 13 Jbeta primers, the PCR was carried out. The table came from immunoSEQ multiplex PCR; TCRdb's copy has only in-frame clones and leaves some out. The repertoire has some 150,000 clones, around nine tenths of them found once; the top ten carry under 6.5%. While unrecorded immune exposures were likely, the donors were nominally healthy when sampled. The data were taken from a study of cytomegalovirus exposure and HLA in healthy donors. The overall study: Most genotyped donors, over 70% of about 400, had Caucasian-associated genetic ancestry. Findings of the study overall: Earlier analysis looked at TCR beta V segments, and most were productive about 90% or about 30% of the time. Upon later analysis, HLA-associated TCR beta chains proved more clonally expanded than other, equally common chains.

Sequences were obtained from PBMCs. The receptor comes from a woman aged 25 to 39 in good health and CMV-seronegative. The V gene is TRBV19, the J gene TRBJ1-4; 7 nucleotides line up with TRBD1. The CDR3 loop is CASKLDRARGEKLFF. CDR3 bases: TGTGCCAGTAAACTTGACAGGGCCCGGGGTGAAAAACTGTTTTTT.